The clone carrying this T cell receptor beta chain came up many times. Each CDR3 protein gets one entry after TCRdb re-called the 5' RACE reads with MiXCR. The sample gives about 32,000 distinct CDR3 sequences, roughly a tenth of which show up once; about 12% is in the top ten. The data stem from a study of T cells after yellow fever vaccination. The CDR3 extends over 14 amino acids. CDR1 DFQATT and CDR2 SNEGSKA come from the germline V gene (reference sequence). Trimming removed 0 bases from V and 3 bases from J, with 11 bases in between. Study results and caveats: Re-detected after boosting: most primary clones, almost 97% of CD4 and about 89% of CD8. Weaker in magnitude, the secondary response showed a faster peak on day 5 versus 15.

The sequencing used PBMCs, either bulk or a sorted T-cell subset (CD4+, CD8+, memory, or dextramer-sorted; not recorded which), collected around 14 days after the first yellow fever vaccination. The TCR originated in a young man who received the YFV17D yellow fever vaccine. This chain uses TRBV20-1 with TRBJ1-1; D perhaps matches TRBD1 (6 bases). The CDR3 coding sequence is TGCAGTGCTAGAGATGGGGACACATACACTGAAGCTTTCTTT. It is translated as CSARDGDTYTEAFF.